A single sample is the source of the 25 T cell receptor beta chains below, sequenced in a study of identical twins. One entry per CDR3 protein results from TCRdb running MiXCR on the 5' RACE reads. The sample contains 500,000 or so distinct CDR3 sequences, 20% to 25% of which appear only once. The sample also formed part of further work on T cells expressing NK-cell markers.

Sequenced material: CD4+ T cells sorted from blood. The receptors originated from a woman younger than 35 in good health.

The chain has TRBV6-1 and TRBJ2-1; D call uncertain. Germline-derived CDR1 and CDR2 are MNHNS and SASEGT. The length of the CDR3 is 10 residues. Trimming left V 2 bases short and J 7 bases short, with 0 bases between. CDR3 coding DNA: TGTGCCAGCAGTGAAAATGAGCAGTTCTTC. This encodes CASSENEQFF.

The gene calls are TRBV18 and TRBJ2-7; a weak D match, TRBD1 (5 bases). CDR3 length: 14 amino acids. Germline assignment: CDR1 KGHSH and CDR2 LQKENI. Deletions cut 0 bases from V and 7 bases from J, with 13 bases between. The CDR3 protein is CASSPPPGNREQYF. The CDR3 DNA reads TGTGCCAGCTCACCACCACCAGGGAACAGGGAGCAGTACTTC.

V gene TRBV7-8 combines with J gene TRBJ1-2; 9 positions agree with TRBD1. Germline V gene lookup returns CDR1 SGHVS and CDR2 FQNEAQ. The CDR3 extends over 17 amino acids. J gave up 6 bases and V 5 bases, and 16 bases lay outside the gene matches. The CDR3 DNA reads TGTGCCAGCAGCCCCCTCTTCGGACAGGGGCCCCCTAATGGCTACACCTTC. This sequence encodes CASSPLFGQGPPNGYTF. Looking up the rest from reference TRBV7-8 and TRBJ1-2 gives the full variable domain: GAGVSQSPRYKVAKRGQDVALRCDPISGHVSLFWYQQALGQGPEFLTYFQNEAQLDKSGLPSDRFFAERPEGSVSTLKIQRTQQEDSAVYLCASSPLFGQGPPNGYTFGSGTRLTVV.

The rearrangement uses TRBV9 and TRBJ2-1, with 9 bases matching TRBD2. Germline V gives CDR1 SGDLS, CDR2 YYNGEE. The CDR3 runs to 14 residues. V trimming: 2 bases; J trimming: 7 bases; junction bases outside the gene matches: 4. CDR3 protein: CASSVPSGRNEQFF. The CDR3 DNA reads TGTGCCAGCAGCGTCCCCAGCGGGAGGAATGAGCAGTTCTTC. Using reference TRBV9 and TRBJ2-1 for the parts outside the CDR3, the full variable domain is DSGVTQTPKHLITATGQRVTLRCSPRSGDLSVYWYQQSLDQGLQFLIQYYNGEERAKGNILERFSAQQFPDLHSELNLSSLELGDSALYFCASSVPSGRNEQFFGPGTRLTVL.

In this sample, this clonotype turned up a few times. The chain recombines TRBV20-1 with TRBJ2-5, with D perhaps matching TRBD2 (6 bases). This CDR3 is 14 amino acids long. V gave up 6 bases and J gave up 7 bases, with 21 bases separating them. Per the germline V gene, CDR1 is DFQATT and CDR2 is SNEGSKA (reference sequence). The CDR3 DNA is TGCAGTGCGAGGGAGGCGCATGCAGGCGGGACCCAGTACTTC. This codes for CSAREAHAGGTQYF.

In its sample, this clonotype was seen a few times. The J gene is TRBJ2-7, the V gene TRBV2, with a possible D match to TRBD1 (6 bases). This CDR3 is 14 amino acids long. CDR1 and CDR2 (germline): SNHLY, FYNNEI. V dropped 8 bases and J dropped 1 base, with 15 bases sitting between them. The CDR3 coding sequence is TGTGCCAGCTTAAACCCAACAGGGTCCTACGAGCAGTACTTC. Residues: CASLNPTGSYEQYF.

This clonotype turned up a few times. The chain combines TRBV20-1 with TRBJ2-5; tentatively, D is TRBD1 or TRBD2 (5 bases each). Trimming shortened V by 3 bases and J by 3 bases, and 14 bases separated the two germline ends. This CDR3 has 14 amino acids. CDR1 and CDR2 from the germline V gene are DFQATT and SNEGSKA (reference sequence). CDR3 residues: CSARRWGPKETQYF. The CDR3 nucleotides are TGCAGTGCTAGGAGGTGGGGACCGAAAGAGACCCAGTACTTC.

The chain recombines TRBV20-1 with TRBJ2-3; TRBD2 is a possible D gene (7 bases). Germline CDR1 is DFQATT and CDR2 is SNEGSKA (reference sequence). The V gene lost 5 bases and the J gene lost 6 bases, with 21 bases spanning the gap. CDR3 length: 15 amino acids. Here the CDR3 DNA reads TGCAGTGCTGCCGGGGGGCGGGCCGGGTGGGATACGCAGTATTTT. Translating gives CSAAGGRAGWDTQYF.

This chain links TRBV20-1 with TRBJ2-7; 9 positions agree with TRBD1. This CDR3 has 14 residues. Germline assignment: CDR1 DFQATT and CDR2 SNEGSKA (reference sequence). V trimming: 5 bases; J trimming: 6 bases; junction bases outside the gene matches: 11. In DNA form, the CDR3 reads TGCAGTGCTGTCCCGGGACAGGGTCAATCCGAGCAGTACTTC. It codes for CSAVPGQGQSEQYF.

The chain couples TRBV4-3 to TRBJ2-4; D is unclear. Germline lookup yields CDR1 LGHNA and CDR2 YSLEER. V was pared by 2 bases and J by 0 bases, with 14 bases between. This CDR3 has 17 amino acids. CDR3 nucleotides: TGCGCCAGCAGCCAAACCCGAGAAGTCCTAGCCAAAAACATTCAGTACTTC. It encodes CASSQTREVLAKNIQYF.

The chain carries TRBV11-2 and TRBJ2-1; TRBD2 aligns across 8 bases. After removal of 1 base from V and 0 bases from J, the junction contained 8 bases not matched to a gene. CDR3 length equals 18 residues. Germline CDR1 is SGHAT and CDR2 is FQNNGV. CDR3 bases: TGTGCCAGCAGCTTAGGAGGTAGCGGGGTTAGCTCCTACAATGAGCAGTTCTTC. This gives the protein CASSLGGSGVSSYNEQFF.

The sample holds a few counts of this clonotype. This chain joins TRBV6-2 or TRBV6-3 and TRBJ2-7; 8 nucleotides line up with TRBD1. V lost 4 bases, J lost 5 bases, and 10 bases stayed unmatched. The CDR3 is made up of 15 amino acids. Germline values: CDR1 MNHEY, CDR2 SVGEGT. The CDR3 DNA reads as TGTGCCAGCAGTTCCCTCGGACAGGGAGTCCACGAGCAGTACTTC. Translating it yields CASSSLGQGVHEQYF.

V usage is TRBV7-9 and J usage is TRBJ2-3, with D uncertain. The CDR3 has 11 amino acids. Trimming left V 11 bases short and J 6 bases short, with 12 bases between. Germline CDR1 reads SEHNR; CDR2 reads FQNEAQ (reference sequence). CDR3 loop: CAAFDRDTQYF. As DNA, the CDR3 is TGTGCCGCCTTTGATAGGGATACGCAGTATTTT.

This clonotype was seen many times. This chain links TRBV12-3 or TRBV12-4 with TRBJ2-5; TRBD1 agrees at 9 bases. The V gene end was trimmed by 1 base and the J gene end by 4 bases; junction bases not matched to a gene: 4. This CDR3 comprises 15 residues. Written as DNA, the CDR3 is TGTGCCAGCAGTTTAGGGGACAGGGTAGGAGAGACCCAGTACTTC. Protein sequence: CASSLGDRVGETQYF.

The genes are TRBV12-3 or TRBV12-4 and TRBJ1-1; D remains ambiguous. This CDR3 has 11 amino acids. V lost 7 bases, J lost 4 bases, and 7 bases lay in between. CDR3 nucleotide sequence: TGTGCCAGCAAGTGGGGCACTGAAGCTTTCTTT. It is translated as CASKWGTEAFF.

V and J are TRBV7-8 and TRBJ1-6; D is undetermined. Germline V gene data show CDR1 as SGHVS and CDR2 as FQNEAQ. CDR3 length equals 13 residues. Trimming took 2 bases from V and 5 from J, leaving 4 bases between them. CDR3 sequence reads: CASSLQNNSPLHF. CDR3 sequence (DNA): TGTGCCAGCAGCTTACAGAATAATTCACCCCTCCACTTT.

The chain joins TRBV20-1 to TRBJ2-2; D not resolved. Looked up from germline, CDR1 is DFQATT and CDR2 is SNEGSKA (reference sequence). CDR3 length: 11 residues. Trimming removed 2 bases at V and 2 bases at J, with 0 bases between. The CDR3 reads CSARNTGELFF. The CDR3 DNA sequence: TGCAGTGCTAGAAACACCGGGGAGCTGTTTTTT.

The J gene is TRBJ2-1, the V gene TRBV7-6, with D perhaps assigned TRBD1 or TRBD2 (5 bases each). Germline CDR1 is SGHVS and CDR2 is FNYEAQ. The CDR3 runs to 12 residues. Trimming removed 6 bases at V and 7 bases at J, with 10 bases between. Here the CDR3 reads CASSTEGNEQFF. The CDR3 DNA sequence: TGTGCCAGCAGTACCGAGGGGAATGAGCAGTTCTTC.

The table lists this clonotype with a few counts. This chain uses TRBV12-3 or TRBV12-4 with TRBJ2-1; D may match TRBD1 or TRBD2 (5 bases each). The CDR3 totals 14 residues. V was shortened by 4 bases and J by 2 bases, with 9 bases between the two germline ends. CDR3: CASSWGNPYNEQFF. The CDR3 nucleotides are TGTGCCAGCAGTTGGGGGAATCCCTACAATGAGCAGTTCTTC.

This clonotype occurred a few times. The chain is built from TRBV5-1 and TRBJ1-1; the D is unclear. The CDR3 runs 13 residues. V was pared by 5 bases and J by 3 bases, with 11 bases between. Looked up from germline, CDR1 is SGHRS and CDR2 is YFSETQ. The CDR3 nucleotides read TGCGCCAGCAGAGTGATTATGCACACTGAAGCTTTCTTT. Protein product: CASRVIMHTEAFF.

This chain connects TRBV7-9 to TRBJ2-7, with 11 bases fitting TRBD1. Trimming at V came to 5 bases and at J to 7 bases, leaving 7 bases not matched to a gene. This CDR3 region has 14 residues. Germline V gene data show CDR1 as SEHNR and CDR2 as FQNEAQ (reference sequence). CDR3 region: CASSVVGTGGEQYF. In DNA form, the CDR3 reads TGTGCCAGCAGCGTCGTCGGGACAGGGGGTGAGCAGTACTTC.

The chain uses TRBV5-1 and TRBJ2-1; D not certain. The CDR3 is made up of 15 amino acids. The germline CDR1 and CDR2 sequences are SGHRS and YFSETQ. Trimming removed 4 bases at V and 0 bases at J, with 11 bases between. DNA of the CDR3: TGCGCCAGCAGCCAGGACGCGATCTCCTACAATGAGCAGTTCTTC. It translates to CASSQDAISYNEQFF.

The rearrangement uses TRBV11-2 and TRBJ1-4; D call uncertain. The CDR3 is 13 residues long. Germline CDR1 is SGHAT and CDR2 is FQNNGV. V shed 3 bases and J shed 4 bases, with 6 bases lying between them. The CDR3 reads CASSFLFNEKLFF. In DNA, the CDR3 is TGTGCCAGCAGCTTTTTGTTTAATGAAAAACTGTTTTTT.

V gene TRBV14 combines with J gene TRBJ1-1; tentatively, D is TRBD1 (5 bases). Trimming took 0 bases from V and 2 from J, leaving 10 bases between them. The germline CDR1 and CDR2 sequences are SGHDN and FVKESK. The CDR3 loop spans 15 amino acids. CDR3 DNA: TGTGCCAGCAGCCAAGACAGGGCGTTTAACACTGAAGCTTTCTTT. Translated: CASSQDRAFNTEAFF.

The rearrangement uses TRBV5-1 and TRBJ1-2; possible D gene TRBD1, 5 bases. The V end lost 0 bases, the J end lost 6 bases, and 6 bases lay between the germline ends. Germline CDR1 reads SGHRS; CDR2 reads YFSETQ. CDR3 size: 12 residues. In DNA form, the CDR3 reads TGCGCCAGCAGCTTGGAACAGGATGGCTACACCTTC. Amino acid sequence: CASSLEQDGYTF.